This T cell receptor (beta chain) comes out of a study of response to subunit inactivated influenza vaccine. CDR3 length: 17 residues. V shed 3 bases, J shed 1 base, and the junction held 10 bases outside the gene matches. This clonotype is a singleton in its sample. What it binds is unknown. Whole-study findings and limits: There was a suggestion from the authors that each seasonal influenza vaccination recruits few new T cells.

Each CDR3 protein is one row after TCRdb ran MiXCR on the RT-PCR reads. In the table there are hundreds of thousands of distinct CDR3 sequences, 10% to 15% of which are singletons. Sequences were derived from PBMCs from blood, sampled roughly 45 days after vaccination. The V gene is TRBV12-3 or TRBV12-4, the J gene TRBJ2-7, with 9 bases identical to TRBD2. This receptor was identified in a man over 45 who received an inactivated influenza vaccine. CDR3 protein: CASSFHLAGWGSYEQYF. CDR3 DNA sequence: TGTGCCAGCAGTTTTCATCTAGCGGGGTGGGGTTCCTACGAGCAGTACTTC.